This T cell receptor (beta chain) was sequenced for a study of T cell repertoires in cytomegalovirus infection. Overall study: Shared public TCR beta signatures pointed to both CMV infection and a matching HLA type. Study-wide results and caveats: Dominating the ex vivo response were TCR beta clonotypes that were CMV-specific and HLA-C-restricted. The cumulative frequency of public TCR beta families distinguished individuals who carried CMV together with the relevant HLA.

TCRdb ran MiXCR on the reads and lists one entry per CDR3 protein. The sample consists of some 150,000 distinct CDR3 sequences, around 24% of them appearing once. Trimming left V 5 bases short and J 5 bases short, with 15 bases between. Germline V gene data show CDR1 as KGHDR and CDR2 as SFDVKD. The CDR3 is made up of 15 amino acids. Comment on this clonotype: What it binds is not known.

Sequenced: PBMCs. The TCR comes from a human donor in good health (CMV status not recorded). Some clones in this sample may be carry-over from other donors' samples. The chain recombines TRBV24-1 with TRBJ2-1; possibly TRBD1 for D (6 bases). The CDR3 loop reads CATSVLRDNHNEQFF. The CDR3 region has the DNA TGTGCCACCAGTGTCCTACGGGACAATCACAATGAGCAGTTCTTC.